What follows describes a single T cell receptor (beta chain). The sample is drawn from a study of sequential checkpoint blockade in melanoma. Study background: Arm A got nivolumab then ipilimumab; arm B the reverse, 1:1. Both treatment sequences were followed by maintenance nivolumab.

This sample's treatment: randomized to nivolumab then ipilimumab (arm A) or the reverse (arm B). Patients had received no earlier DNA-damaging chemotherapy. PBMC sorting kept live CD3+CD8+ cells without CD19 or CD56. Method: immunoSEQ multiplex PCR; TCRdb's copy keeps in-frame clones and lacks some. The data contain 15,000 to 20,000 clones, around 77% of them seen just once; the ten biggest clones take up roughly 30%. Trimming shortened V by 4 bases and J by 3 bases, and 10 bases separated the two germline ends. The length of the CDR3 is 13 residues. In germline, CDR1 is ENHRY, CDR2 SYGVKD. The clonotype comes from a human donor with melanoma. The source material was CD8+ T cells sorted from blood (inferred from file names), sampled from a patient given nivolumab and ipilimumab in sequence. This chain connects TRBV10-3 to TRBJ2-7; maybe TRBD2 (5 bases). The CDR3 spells CAISGGLDYEQYF. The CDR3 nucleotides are TGTGCCATCAGTGGAGGGTTAGACTACGAGCAGTACTTC.